This T cell receptor beta chain derives from a study of shared clonotypes between healthy human individuals. Whole-study results and caveats: Donors were few, which limited the genetic and exposure-history diversity represented. Clonotype sharing across four donors was observed for around 5.1% of naive CD4 clonotypes.

The CDR3 extends over 15 amino acids. Germline-derived CDR1 and CDR2 are LNHDA and SQIVND (reference sequence). V shed 3 bases and J 4 bases; nucleotides not matched to a gene: 7. Sequencing used immunoSEQ multiplex PCR; TCRdb keeps in-frame clones, though not all of them. The sample has 2,500,000 or so clones; over 85% are singletons. A note on this clone: What it binds is unknown.

The receptor was isolated from a man in his late teens or twenties in good health. Some clones in this sample may be carry-over from other donors' samples. V is TRBV19 and J is TRBJ2-3; 7 bases map to TRBD1. What was sequenced was naive CD4+ T cells from PBMCs. Specified subset: CD45RA+ positively selected. The CDR3 spells CASSIRTGEADTQYF. The CDR3 nucleotides read TGTGCCAGTAGTATTCGGACAGGCGAGGCAGATACGCAGTATTTT.